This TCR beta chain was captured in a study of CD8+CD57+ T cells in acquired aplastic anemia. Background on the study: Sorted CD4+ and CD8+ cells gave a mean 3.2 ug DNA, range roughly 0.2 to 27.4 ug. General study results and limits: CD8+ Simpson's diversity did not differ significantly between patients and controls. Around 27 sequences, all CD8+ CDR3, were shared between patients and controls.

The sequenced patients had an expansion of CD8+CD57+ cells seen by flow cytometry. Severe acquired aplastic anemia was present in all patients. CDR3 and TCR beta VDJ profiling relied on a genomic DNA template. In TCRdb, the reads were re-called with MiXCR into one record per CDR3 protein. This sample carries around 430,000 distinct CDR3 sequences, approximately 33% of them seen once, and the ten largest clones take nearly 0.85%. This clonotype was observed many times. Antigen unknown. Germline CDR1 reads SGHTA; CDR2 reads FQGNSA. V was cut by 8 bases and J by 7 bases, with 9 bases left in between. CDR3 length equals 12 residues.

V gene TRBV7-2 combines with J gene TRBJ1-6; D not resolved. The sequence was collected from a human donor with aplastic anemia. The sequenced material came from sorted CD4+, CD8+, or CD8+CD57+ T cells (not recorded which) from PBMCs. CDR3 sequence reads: CASGLSNSPLHF. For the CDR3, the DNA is TGTGCCAGCGGGCTGTCGAATTCACCCCTCCACTTT.